The clone carrying this TCR beta chain showed up just a few times. Its antigen is undetermined. This record belongs to a study of blood T cells in healthy people across ages. Findings and limits, study-wide: With naive T cell percentage, TCR beta diversity showed a strong correlation.

The use of a sample-barcoded 5' primer and a J-beta primer mix characterized a second PCR of roughly 7 to 12 cycles. From the 5' RACE reads, TCRdb called clonotypes with MiXCR, one entry per CDR3 protein. The sample consists of more than 800,000 distinct CDR3 sequences, around 28% of them appearing once. Germline V lookup: CDR1 ENHRY, CDR2 SYGVKD. Deletions cut 3 bases from V and 1 base from J, with 13 bases between. This CDR3 comprises 16 residues. The genes are TRBV10-3 and TRBJ1-3, with D possibly being TRBD1 (6 bases). The receptor was isolated from a woman older than 75 in good health. The sample taken for sequencing was blood. This CDR3 is CAISETTGRSGNTIYF. The CDR3 bases are TGTGCCATCAGTGAAACAACAGGGAGATCTGGAAACACCATATATTTT.